This is a list of T cell receptor beta chains from one sample in a study of response to subunit inactivated influenza vaccine. TCRdb passed the RT-PCR reads through MiXCR, listing each CDR3 protein once. The sample includes about 570,000 distinct CDR3 sequences, about 11% seen only once; the top ten take approximately 11%. This sample was also put to use in a study of T cells expressing NK-cell markers.

The sequenced sample was PBMCs from blood, obtained on the day of vaccination. All receptors come from a man over 45 who received an inactivated influenza vaccine. Each CDR3 is given with its conserved first and last residue. A D gene is named only where the DNA matches it firmly.

CDR3	V	D
CASSGSGREQFF	TRBV7-6	TRBD2
CASSQDFLPRGPYNEQFF	TRBV4-3	TRBD1
CASSRQASGTEAFF	TRBV6-2/TRBV6-3	NA
CASSRRYRRTEGRNYGYTF	TRBV6-1	NA
CASSQGQRGPGELFF	TRBV4-2	NA
CASSTQGATNEKLFF	TRBV7-2	TRBD1
CASSRLRVNTEAFF	TRBV12-3/TRBV12-4	NA
CAISDQALAGGPGYNEQFF	TRBV10-3	TRBD2
CASSTGVATRVVEQYF	TRBV5-1	TRBD1
CASSFLGPTGELFF	TRBV5-1	NA
CATSDFGSRVTGELFF	TRBV24-1	NA
CASSIKDRGEQYF	TRBV12-3/TRBV12-4	TRBD1
CASSYSLATYEQYF	TRBV6-5	NA
CASSASGGASYEQYF	TRBV18	NA
CANSRAGGTQYF	TRBV12-3/TRBV12-4	NA
CASSFGTGTLYAYGELFF	TRBV12-3/TRBV12-4	TRBD1
CASSPGGANEKLFF	TRBV7-2	NA
CASRQTGGNGEQYF	TRBV12-3/TRBV12-4	TRBD1
CSERVLDINTGELFF	TRBV20-1	NA
CASSLGTLNNEQFF	TRBV7-2	NA
CASTGQGNNEQFF	TRBV2	TRBD1
CASSQETGGLSSYNEQFF	TRBV4-3	TRBD1
CAWSVHQDNEQFF	TRBV30	NA